This T cell receptor beta chain stems from a study of shared clonotypes between healthy human individuals. Regarding this clone: Its specificity is unknown.

As defined, naive CD8 cells were CD45RO-negative and positively selected for CCR7, with terminally differentiated effector memory CD45RA+ cells excluded. Study-level results: Clonotypes shared by all four donors outscored non-shared clonotypes in generation probability. The study found approximately 5% of naive CD4 clonotypes shared across several donors. A generally larger estimated richness was seen in naive subsets than in memory subsets.

Libraries were prepared by immunoSEQ multiplex PCR; TCRdb keeps only in-frame clonotypes and omits some of them. Among about 2,100,000 clones listed, approximately 94% were seen once. The TCR sequence derives from a man aged 18 to 30 in good health. Some clones in this sample may be carry-over from other donors' samples. Sequencing was done on a sample of naive CD8+ T cells from PBMCs.

The CDR3 DNA follows: TGTGCCAGTAGTATTCGCCGAACTCTTCTAGCGGCCCCCTACAATGAGCAGTTCTTC. This gives the protein CASSIRRTLLAAPYNEQFF. This chain connects TRBV19 to TRBJ2-1, with 7 bases lining up with TRBD2. Germline V gene data show CDR1 as LNHDA and CDR2 as SQIVND (reference sequence). This CDR3 is 19 amino acids long. V trimming: 3 bases; J trimming: 2 bases; junction bases outside the gene matches: 16.